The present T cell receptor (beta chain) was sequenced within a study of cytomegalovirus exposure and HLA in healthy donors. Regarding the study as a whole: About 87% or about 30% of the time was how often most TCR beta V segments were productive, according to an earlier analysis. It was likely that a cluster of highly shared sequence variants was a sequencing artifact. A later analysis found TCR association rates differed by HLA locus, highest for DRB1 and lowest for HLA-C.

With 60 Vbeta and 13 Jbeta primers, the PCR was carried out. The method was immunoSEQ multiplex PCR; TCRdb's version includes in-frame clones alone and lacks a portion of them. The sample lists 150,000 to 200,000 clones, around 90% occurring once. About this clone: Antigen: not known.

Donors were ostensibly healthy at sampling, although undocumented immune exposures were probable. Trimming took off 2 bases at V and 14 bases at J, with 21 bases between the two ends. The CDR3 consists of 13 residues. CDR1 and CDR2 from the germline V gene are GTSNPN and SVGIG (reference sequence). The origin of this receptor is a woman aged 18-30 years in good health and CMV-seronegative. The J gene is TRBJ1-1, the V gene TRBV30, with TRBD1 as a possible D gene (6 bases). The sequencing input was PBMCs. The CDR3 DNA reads TGTGCCTGGAGTCCGTCGGGGGGCCTAAAGAACTTCTTT. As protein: CAWSPSGGLKNFF.